Below, 18 T cell receptor beta chains from the same sample are listed, as sequenced in a study of T cell changes during pregnancy in multiple sclerosis (dated by TCRdb to between 2018 and 2021). The library relied on the immunoSEQ multiplex PCR assay. The table was pulled from immuneACCESS by TCRdb, which kept in-frame rearrangements only. Such tables lose some clones; where checked, under half of the loss comes from unresolved V genes, and the rest has no known cause. The sample table lists more than 55,000 clones, approximately 90% of them with a count of one. In total, the top ten clones hold 1.5% to 2% of the sample. The sequenced sample was peripheral blood, obtained in the first trimester of pregnancy. The source of these receptors is a female donor in good health, enrolled as a control in a pregnancy study.

The V gene is TRBV15, the J gene TRBJ2-1; D perhaps matches TRBD2 (6 bases). CDR1 and CDR2 from the germline V gene are LNHNV and YYDKDF (reference sequence). The CDR3 extends over 15 amino acids. Trimming pared 4 bases from V and 8 bases from J, leaving 18 bases between. For the CDR3, the DNA is TGTGCCACCAGCACTTGGAGGGATACCGGGGATGAGCAGTTCTTC. Protein sequence: CATSTWRDTGDEQFF.

V gene TRBV5-1 combines with J gene TRBJ2-2; D is uncertain. The germline CDR1 and CDR2 sequences are SGHRS and YFSETQ. The CDR3 is 15 amino acids. V lost 0 bases to trimming and J lost 0 bases, with 6 bases between them. The CDR3 DNA reads TGCGCCAGCAGCTTGGGGCATTCGAACACCGGGGAGCTGTTTTTT. This codes for CASSLGHSNTGELFF. Supplemented by reference TRBV5-1 and TRBJ2-2, the full variable domain reads KAGVTQTPRYLIKTRGQQVTLSCSPISGHRSVSWYQQTPGQGLQFLFEYFSETQRNKGNFPGRFSGRQFSNSRSEMNVSTLELGDSALYLCASSLGHSNTGELFFGEGSRLTVL.

This clone was counted once. The chain combines TRBV6-5 with TRBJ2-7; 7 nucleotides agree with TRBD2. Germline values: CDR1 MNHEY, CDR2 SVGAGI. This CDR3 contains 13 residues. With V trimmed by 5 bases and J by 7 bases, 8 bases remained unmatched. The CDR3 loop is CASSPGGTGEQYF. CDR3 nucleotides: TGTGCCAGCAGTCCGGGGGGTACGGGGGAGCAGTACTTC.

V and J are TRBV5-1 and TRBJ2-1; TRBD2 matches at 9 bases. The V and J ends lost 2 bases and 6 bases, in that order; junction bases with no gene match: 3. In germline, CDR1 is SGHRS, CDR2 YFSETQ. The length of the CDR3 is 14 residues. The chain's CDR3 is CASSFGGRANEQFF. CDR3 nucleotides: TGCGCCAGCAGCTTTGGCGGGAGGGCCAATGAGCAGTTCTTC.

This chain connects TRBV21-1 to TRBJ2-3; TRBD2, the D gene given by the table, was not confirmed from the DNA. TRBV21-1 is listed as a pseudogene. The CDR3 extends over 15 amino acids. The CDR3 nucleotides are TGTGCCAGCAGCAAAGTGGAGGTCGCAGGCGATACGCAGTATTTT. This gives the protein CASSKVEVAGDTQYF.

This chain joins TRBV5-6 and TRBJ2-5, with 10 bases identical to TRBD2. V shed 4 bases and J 3 bases; nucleotides not matched to a gene: 3. The CDR3 covers 14 residues. Germline loops: CDR1 SGHDT, CDR2 YYEEEE. The CDR3 coding sequence is TGTGCCAGCAGCCGAGGACTAGCGGAAGAGACCCAGTACTTC. Translation gives CASSRGLAEETQYF.

The gene calls are TRBV4-1 and TRBJ2-5; weak D call: TRBD1 (6 bases). Germline CDR1 and CDR2: MGHRA and YSYEKL. V was clipped by 1 base and J by 4 bases, with 7 bases between them. This CDR3 region has 13 residues. The CDR3 here is CASSQGGLETQYF. Here the CDR3 DNA reads TGCGCCAGCAGCCAAGGGGGGCTAGAGACCCAGTACTTC.

The V and J genes are TRBV5-1 and TRBJ2-5, with a weak D call TRBD2 (5 bases). V was clipped by 4 bases and J by 5 bases, with 12 bases between them. Germline lookup yields CDR1 SGHRS and CDR2 YFSETQ. This CDR3 has 13 residues. The CDR3 nucleotides read TGCGCCAGCAGCGCGGGTATGGTGGAGACCCAGTACTTC. It encodes CASSAGMVETQYF.

The chain uses TRBV7-9 and TRBJ2-5; TRBD2 might be the D (7 bases). The V end was cut by 4 bases, the J end by 3 bases, with 15 bases between. CDR1 SEHNR and CDR2 FQNEAQ come from the germline V gene (reference sequence). The CDR3 has 15 residues. DNA for the CDR3: TGTGCCAGCAGCTCCACAGGGAGGGTTGAAGAGACCCAGTACTTC. As protein: CASSSTGRVEETQYF.

The chain joins TRBV27 to TRBJ2-1; 8 positions match TRBD1. The CDR3 sequence is 13 residues long. V was clipped by 6 bases and J by 7 bases; unmatched bases: 5. Germline V gene data show CDR1 as MNHEY and CDR2 as SMNVEV (reference sequence). DNA for the CDR3: TGTGCCAGCAGGGGGACAGGCTCTAATGAGCAGTTCTTC. Translating it yields CASRGTGSNEQFF.

This chain uses TRBV7-9 with TRBJ2-2; 10 bases are a match to TRBD1. The CDR3 covers 15 residues. The V segment lost 10 bases and the J segment 4 bases; nucleotides outside the gene matches: 9. Germline CDR1 and CDR2: SEHNR and FQNEAQ (reference sequence). CDR3 loop: CATRKDRGVTGELFF. The CDR3 DNA reads TGTGCCACCAGGAAGGACAGGGGGGTCACCGGGGAGCTGTTTTTT.

The chain combines TRBV6-6 with TRBJ1-3; TRBD1 matches at 7 bases. The CDR3 has 14 amino acids. With 3 bases clipped from V and 8 bases from J, the junction kept 7 bases outside the gene matches. Germline-derived CDR1 and CDR2 are MNHNY and SVGAGI (reference sequence). The chain's CDR3 is CASSYTGVRDTIYF. The CDR3, as DNA: TGTGCCAGCAGTTATACAGGGGTCAGGGACACCATATATTTT.

The chain links TRBV4-1 to TRBJ2-6, with 10 bases matching TRBD2. This CDR3 has 18 amino acids. Germline V lookup: CDR1 MGHRA, CDR2 YSYEKL. J gave up 2 bases and V 2 bases, and 6 bases lay outside the gene matches. The CDR3 bases are TGCGCCAGCAGCCAACCGGGACTAGCGATTGCTGGGGCCAACGTCCTGACTTTC. This encodes CASSQPGLAIAGANVLTF.

This clone was observed a handful of times. V usage is TRBV6-1 and J usage is TRBJ1-1; D is unclear. CDR1 MNHNS and CDR2 SASEGT come from the germline V gene. The CDR3 loop spans 14 amino acids. V was pared by 4 bases and J by 0 bases, with 9 bases between. CDR3 DNA: TGTGCCAGCAGTGGCTGGCCGATGAACACTGAAGCTTTCTTT. It specifies CASSGWPMNTEAFF.

The gene calls are TRBV27 and TRBJ2-5; TRBD2 aligns across 8 bases. The trim removed 7 bases at V and 0 bases at J, leaving 4 bases unmatched. This CDR3 comprises 14 residues. Germline CDR1 MNHEY, CDR2 SMNVEV (reference sequence). The CDR3 DNA is TGTGCCAGCACACCGGGAGGGGACCAAGAGACCCAGTACTTC. Amino acid sequence: CASTPGGDQETQYF.

This chain connects TRBV2 to TRBJ1-2, with 9 bases identical to TRBD1. V lost 4 bases, J lost 6 bases, and 3 bases stayed unmatched. The V gene's germline CDR1 is SNHLY and CDR2 FYNNEI. The CDR3 consists of 13 residues. The CDR3 spells CASSARTGDGYTF. In DNA form, the CDR3 reads TGTGCCAGCAGTGCCAGGACAGGGGATGGCTACACCTTC.

The CDR3 nucleotides read TGCGCCAGCAGCTTCAGGGCCGGGGAGCTGTTTTTT. It is translated as CASSFRAGELFF. The gene calls are TRBV5-1 and TRBJ2-2; perhaps TRBD1 as D (5 bases). The CDR3 has 12 amino acids. V gave up 2 bases and J gave up 6 bases, with 5 bases separating them. Germline values: CDR1 SGHRS, CDR2 YFSETQ.

The CDR3 DNA sequence: TGTGCCAGTAGCGAACAGGGGAGCTCCTACAATGAGCAGTTCTTC. This sequence encodes CASSEQGSSYNEQFF. The chain links TRBV19 to TRBJ2-1, with 7 bases identical to TRBD1. From germline, CDR1 is LNHDA and CDR2 SQIVND (reference sequence). The CDR3 spans 15 residues. V gave up 6 bases and J gave up 0 bases; unmatched junction bases: 5.